This TCR beta chain was obtained from a study of beta chain features in type 1 diabetes. General study findings and limits: TCRB CDR3s were moderately but significantly shorter in Type 1 diabetes patients in all four CD4+ subsets.

This clone was observed a few times. Its antigen is undetermined. The CDR3 runs to 15 residues. V was clipped by 4 bases and J by 5 bases, with 18 bases between them. Germline V gene data show CDR1 as SGHRS and CDR2 as YFSETQ. The whole isolated RNA underwent reverse transcription, so sequencing captured expressed TCRB transcripts. Clones were read by immunoSEQ multiplex PCR, and TCRdb kept only the in-frame ones, dropping some. The table shows about 700,000 clones, with around an eighth occurring only once. The authors obtained over 98% purity in all sorted populations. The source is a man younger than 30 with type 1 diabetes. V usage is TRBV5-1 and J usage is TRBJ1-2; D gene unclear. The specimen was naive CD4+ T cells from blood. CDR3 bases: TGCGCCAGCAGCCCCGTAGCCGGCAGGCCTTATGGCTACACCTTC. This sequence encodes CASSPVAGRPYGYTF.